This TCR beta chain was profiled in a study of blood T cell repertoires in COVID-19 (dated by TCRdb to the early 2020s). The study in broad terms: Samples covering the acute and convalescent phases of COVID-19 were provided by collaborators in the United States, Italy and Spain. Nearly every sample came with metadata listing a de-identified subject ID, COVID-19 status, age in years and sex. The material from the prospective study consisted of cDNA or gDNA derived from T cells, B-cell-depleted T cells, or PBMCs. Where HLA class I and class II types were available, the types were taken from metadata supplied by the sample provider, not from assay-based typing. A freely available public database, intended as a resource for researchers studying the immune response to SARS-CoV-2, is where the repertoires were released. Deeply sampled blood TCRbeta repertoires from subjects exposed to, actively infected with, or recovered from COVID-19 were included in the dataset. Samples came from the ongoing ImmuneRACE study (first 160 participants) plus 1,254 subjects from 6 global collaborators.

With respect to this clone: Its antigen is unknown. The record has no base qualities; no much larger clone is one base away. Other nucleotide sequences in the sample specify the same CDR3.

Results and caveats for the whole study, not just this receptor: How much clinical and demographic metadata was included differed by source and by participant, and the metadata was provided uncurated.

The immunoSEQ Assay, a bias-controlled multiplex PCR, was used to amplify TCRbeta CDR3 regions from genomic DNA. The paper's data handling went like this. The number of nucleated cells in each sample was estimated by amplification of reference gene primers within the assay. Sequence reads were collapsed and filtered to measure the absolute abundance of every unique TCRbeta CDR3 rearrangement. For each sample, productive Simpson clonality was calculated as the square root of Simpson's diversity index across productive rearrangements. TCRdb re-hosts the immuneACCESS table, in-frame sequences only. Its copies lack some clones; in the studies checked, an unresolved V gene accounts for under half of them, and the cause for the rest is not known. The V and J calls and the clone size are those of that table, but D and trimming were determined from the DNA. For this sample the table gives approximately 300,000 clones, of which around 90% were detected only once. The leading ten clones occupy approximately 4.5% of the sample.

The trim is 2 bases for V and 7 bases for J, with a gap of 9 bases between the germline ends. CDR1 and CDR2 are drawn from the germline V gene: MDHEN, SYDVKM. Taken from cysteine to phenylalanine, the CDR3 has 14 residues. Only the CDR3 DNA is retained, 42 bases long and in frame from the first base. Participants in the prospective study were enrolled through a virtual design, were aged about 18 to 100 years, and lived in roughly 26 United States geographic areas. In the prospective study, cohorts were assigned on the basis of participant-reported clinical history obtained from a screening survey and a study questionnaire. Each participant in the prospective study had whole blood, serum and a nasopharyngeal or oropharyngeal swab collected by mobile phlebotomists. Over a 2-month period, participants in the prospective study had the option of providing additional blood draws and questionnaires. Before DNA extraction, prospective study blood samples were shipped either frozen or at room temperature.

The sequencing sample was made of PBMCs or T cells enriched from blood (not recorded which). The chain joins TRBV28 to TRBJ1-6, with the D segment identity uncertain. The source is a woman between 18 and 29 years old with acute COVID-19. The sequence in DNA is TGTGCCAGCAGTTTAACGGGGAGGAATTCACCCCTCCACTTT. The translation is CASSLTGRNSPLHF.